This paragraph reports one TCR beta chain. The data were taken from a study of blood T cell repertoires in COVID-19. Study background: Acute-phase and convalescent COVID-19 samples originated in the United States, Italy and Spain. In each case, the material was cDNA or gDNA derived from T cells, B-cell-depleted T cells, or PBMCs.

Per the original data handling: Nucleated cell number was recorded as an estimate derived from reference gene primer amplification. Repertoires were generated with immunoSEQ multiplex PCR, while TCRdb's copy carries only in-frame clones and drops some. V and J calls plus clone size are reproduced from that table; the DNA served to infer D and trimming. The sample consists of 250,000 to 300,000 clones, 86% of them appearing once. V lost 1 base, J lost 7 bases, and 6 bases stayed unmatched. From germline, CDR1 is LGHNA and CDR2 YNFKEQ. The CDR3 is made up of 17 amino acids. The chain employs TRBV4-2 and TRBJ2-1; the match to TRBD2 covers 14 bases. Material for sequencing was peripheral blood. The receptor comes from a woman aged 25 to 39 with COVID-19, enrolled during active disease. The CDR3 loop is CASSQGGTSGGWNEQFF. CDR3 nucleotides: TGTGCCAGCAGCCAAGGGGGGACTAGCGGGGGCTGGAATGAGCAGTTCTTC.